This T cell receptor beta chain was recovered during a study of technical replicates of blood from a handful of donors. The repertoire was sequenced with immunoSEQ multiplex PCR; TCRdb's copy has only in-frame clones and lacks some. The sample carries 80,000 to 100,000 clones, approximately 95% recorded once. From germline, CDR1 is SGHRS and CDR2 YFSETQ. V was clipped by 4 bases and J by 3 bases; unmatched bases: 4. The CDR3 is 14 residues long. The source of this sequence is a human donor in good health. This chain connects TRBV5-1 to TRBJ2-5; 9 bases map to TRBD2. The specimen sequenced was T cells isolated from PBMCs. CDR3 sequence (DNA): TGCGCCAGCAGCAAAGGGACTAGCAAAGAGACCCAGTACTTC. Residues: CASSKGTSKETQYF. The whole variable domain, remainder taken from reference TRBV5-1 and TRBJ2-5, is KAGVTQTPRYLIKTRGQQVTLSCSPISGHRSVSWYQQTPGQGLQFLFEYFSETQRNKGNFPGRFSGRQFSNSRSEMNVSTLELGDSALYLCASSKGTSKETQYFGPGTRLLVL.